This TCR beta chain was sequenced in a study of OX40 agonist ivuxolimab in advanced cancers. Study-level information: Patients were treated with ivuxolimab, an agonistic anti-OX40 (CD134) antibody.

This CDR3 is 16 amino acids long. Germline V gives CDR1 SGHDT, CDR2 YYEEEE. The V and J ends lost 3 bases and 3 bases, in that order; junction bases with no gene match: 9. TCRdb's copy holds only in-frame clones and misses some; the assay was immunoSEQ multiplex PCR. The sample has approximately 79,000 clones; approximately 90% are singletons. With regard to this clone: The antigen remains unidentified.

Study-wide findings and caveats: With doses of 0.1-3.0 mg/kg, partial responders showed among the lowest clonal expansion. Not determined was the antigen specificity of the expanded peripheral T cells. More expanded clones were found, on average, in CD8+ than in CD4+ T cells.

The chain recombines TRBV5-6 with TRBJ2-5; 9 bases align to TRBD2. The sample in question was CD4+ or CD8+ T cells sorted from blood, obtained in a trial of the OX40 agonist ivuxolimab. The TCR sequence derives from an adult with an advanced solid tumor such as melanoma, head and neck, liver or kidney cancer. The CDR3 loop reads CASSSKSGGIEETQYF. The CDR3 region has the DNA TGTGCCAGCAGCTCCAAGAGCGGGGGGATAGAAGAGACCCAGTACTTC.